This is a list of T cell receptor beta chains from one sample in a study of response to subunit inactivated influenza vaccine. A single record per CDR3 protein comes from TCRdb applying MiXCR to the RT-PCR reads. The table lists approximately 700,000 distinct CDR3 sequences, about 14% of them singletons. The source was PBMCs from blood, collected 14 days before vaccination. The receptors originated from a man over 45 who received an inactivated influenza vaccine. The conserved cysteine and the conserved F or W are not part of the CDR3 here. The order of the fields is CDR3 protein, D gene, J gene, clone size, V gene, CDR3 length. D genes are given only for firm matches. A clone size is listed for some rows: how often the clone was seen (once, few, many), or a class if it is expanded.

CDR3: ASSPWTAIFTDTQY
D: -
J: TRBJ2-3
size: few
V: TRBV11-1
length: 14

CDR3: AIRSNTGNEYNEQF
D: -
J: TRBJ2-1
size: many
V: TRBV10-3
length: 14

CDR3: ASSPFTGEEQY
D: TRBD1
J: TRBJ2-7
size: -
V: TRBV18
length: 11

CDR3: ASSYGSGTEAF
D: -
J: TRBJ1-1
size: few
V: TRBV6-5
length: 11

CDR3: SANREWGYNEQF
D: -
J: TRBJ2-1
size: -
V: TRBV20-1
length: 12

CDR3: ASSGMARELF
D: -
J: TRBJ2-2
size: few
V: TRBV6-5
length: 10

CDR3: ASTSRQGHSNQPQH
D: TRBD1
J: TRBJ1-5
size: -
V: TRBV6-1
length: 14

CDR3: ASTPGLAGGGELF
D: TRBD2
J: TRBJ2-2
size: -
V: TRBV11-2
length: 13

CDR3: ASSPTGTNYEQY
D: -
J: TRBJ2-7
size: many
V: TRBV12-3/TRBV12-4
length: 12

CDR3: ASSRTGRTEAF
D: -
J: TRBJ1-1
size: few
V: TRBV3-1
length: 11

CDR3: SVEDLRGRTGELF
D: -
J: TRBJ2-2
size: -
V: TRBV29-1
length: 13

CDR3: ASSPFDGYEQY
D: -
J: TRBJ2-7
size: few
V: TRBV4-1
length: 11

CDR3: ASSPKTGTSGLREQY
D: TRBD2
J: TRBJ2-7
size: -
V: TRBV4-3
length: 15

CDR3: ASRDSFSYEQY
D: -
J: TRBJ2-7
size: -
V: TRBV6-2/TRBV6-3
length: 11

CDR3: ASSLVSLTSYEQY
D: -
J: TRBJ2-7
size: -
V: TRBV7-9
length: 13

CDR3: ASAPSQGGRPYEQY
D: TRBD2
J: TRBJ2-7
size: -
V: TRBV27
length: 14

CDR3: ATAAAGGNTGELF
D: TRBD2
J: TRBJ2-2
size: few
V: TRBV7-8
length: 13

CDR3: ASSPSAGGPPFDEQF
D: TRBD2
J: TRBJ2-1
size: few
V: TRBV7-3
length: 15